The present T cell receptor (beta chain) was sequenced within a study of T cell responses to AZD1222 COVID-19 vaccine. Study conclusions and caveats: Nearly half of spike-specific TCRs reportedly target variant regions that are unmutated in the B.1.351 and B.1.1.7 variants. Two AZD1222 administrations were followed by greater Spike-specific TCR breadth and depth. Donor demographics were predominantly white British with a female majority; clonal diversity may be underestimated. Mapped onto spike, vaccine-associated CD4 TCRs spanned it and were dominant at 160-218 and 743-854.

Clones were read by immunoSEQ multiplex PCR, and TCRdb kept only the in-frame ones, dropping some. The sample shows approximately 110,000 clones, around 94% of them seen only once. Note on this clone: Its target is unknown.

This CDR3 is 16 amino acids long. CDR1 and CDR2 from the germline V gene are SGHTA and FQGNSA. V was cut by 5 bases and J by 0 bases, with 16 bases left in between. The sequencing here drew on peripheral blood, taken on day 0 of AZD1222 vaccination. This sequence joins TRBV7-2 and TRBJ1-1, with a tentative D call TRBD1 (5 bases). The receptor was isolated from an adult in good health. CDR3 residues: CASSTRGGMMNTEAFF. CDR3 DNA sequence: TGTGCCAGCAGCACCCGGGGCGGAATGATGAACACTGAAGCTTTCTTT.